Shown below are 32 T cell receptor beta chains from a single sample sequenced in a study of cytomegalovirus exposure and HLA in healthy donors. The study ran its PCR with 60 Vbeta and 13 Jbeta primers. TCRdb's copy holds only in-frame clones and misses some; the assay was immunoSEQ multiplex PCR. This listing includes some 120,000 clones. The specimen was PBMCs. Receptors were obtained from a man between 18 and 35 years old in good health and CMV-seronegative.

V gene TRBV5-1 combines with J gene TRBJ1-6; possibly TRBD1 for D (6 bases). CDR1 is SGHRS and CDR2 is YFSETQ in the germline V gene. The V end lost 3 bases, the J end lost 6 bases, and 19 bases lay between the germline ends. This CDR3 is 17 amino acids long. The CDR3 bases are TGCGCCAGCAGCTCCACGACAGGCAAATTATCTAATTCACCCCTCCACTTT. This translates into CASSSTTGKLSNSPLHF. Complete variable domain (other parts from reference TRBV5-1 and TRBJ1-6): KAGVTQTPRYLIKTRGQQVTLSCSPISGHRSVSWYQQTPGQGLQFLFEYFSETQRNKGNFPGRFSGRQFSNSRSEMNVSTLELGDSALYLCASSSTTGKLSNSPLHFGNGTRLTVT.

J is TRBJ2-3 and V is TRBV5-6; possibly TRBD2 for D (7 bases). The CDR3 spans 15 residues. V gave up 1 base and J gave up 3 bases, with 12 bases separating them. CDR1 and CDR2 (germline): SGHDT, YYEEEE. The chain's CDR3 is CASSLWKGGTDTQYF. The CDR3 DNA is TGTGCCAGCAGCTTGTGGAAGGGGGGGACAGATACGCAGTATTTT.

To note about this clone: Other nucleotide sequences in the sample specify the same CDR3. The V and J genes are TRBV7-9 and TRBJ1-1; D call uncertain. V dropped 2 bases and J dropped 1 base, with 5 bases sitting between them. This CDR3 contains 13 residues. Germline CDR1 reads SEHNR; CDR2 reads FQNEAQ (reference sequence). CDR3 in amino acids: CASSLSGNTEAFF. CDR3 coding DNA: TGTGCCAGCAGCTTATCCGGGAACACTGAAGCTTTCTTT.

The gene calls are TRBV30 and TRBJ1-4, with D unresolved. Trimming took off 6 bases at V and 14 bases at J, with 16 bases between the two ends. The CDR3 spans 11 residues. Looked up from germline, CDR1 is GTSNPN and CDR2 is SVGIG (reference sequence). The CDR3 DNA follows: TGTGCCTGCCGTGAATCCCGGTATCTGTTTTTT. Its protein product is CACRESRYLFF.

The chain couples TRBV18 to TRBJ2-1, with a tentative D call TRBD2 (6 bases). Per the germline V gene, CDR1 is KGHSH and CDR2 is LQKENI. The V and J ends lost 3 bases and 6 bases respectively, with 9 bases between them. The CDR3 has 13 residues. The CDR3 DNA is TGTGCCAGCTCACCGGAGGGTCCCAATGAGCAGTTCTTC. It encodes CASSPEGPNEQFF.

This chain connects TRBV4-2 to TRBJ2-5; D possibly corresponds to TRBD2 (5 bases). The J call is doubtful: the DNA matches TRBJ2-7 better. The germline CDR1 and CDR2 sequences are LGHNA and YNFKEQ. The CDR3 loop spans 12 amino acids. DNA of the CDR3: TGTGCCAGCAGGGGAGCGGCCTACGAGCAGTACTTC. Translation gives CASRGAAYEQYF.

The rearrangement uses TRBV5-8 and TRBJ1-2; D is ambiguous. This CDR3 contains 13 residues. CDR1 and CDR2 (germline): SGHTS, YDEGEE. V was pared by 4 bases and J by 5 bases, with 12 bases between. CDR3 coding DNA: TGTGCCAGCAGCGGGAGTGGGTCGTATGGCTACACCTTC. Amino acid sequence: CASSGSGSYGYTF.

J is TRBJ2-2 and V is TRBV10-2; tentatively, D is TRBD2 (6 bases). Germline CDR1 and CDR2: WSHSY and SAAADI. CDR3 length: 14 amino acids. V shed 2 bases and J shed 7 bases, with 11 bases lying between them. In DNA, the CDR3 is TGCGCCAGCAGTGAGGGGTGGGAGGTCGGGGAGCTGTTTTTT. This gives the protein CASSEGWEVGELFF.

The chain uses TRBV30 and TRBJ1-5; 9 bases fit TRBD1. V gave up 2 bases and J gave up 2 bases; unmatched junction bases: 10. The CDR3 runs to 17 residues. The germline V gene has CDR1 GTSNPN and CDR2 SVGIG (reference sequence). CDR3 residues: CAWSIKSGQGGNQPQHF. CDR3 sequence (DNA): TGTGCCTGGAGTATCAAATCGGGACAGGGAGGCAATCAGCCCCAGCATTTT.

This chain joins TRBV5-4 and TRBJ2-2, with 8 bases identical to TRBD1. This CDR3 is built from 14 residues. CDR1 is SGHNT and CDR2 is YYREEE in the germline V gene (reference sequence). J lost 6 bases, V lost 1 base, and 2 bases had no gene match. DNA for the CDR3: TGTGCCAGCAGCTTGCAGGGGGCCCCCGGGGAGCTGTTTTTT. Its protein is CASSLQGAPGELFF.

The DNA for the CDR3 is TGTGCCAGTGGAGACAGGGGGAACAATCAGCCCCAGCATTTT. Its protein is CASGDRGNNQPQHF. The rearrangement uses TRBV19 and TRBJ1-5; 9 nucleotides line up with TRBD1. CDR3 size: 14 residues. Germline values: CDR1 LNHDA, CDR2 SQIVND (reference sequence). The trim removed 8 bases at V and 3 bases at J, leaving 5 bases unmatched.

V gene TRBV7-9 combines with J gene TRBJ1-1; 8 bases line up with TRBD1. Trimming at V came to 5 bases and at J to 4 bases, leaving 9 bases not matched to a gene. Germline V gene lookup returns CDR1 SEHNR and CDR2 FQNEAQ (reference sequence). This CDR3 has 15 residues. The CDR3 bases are TGTGCCAGCAGCCCAACCCCAACAGGGGGCACTGAAGCTTTCTTT. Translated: CASSPTPTGGTEAFF.

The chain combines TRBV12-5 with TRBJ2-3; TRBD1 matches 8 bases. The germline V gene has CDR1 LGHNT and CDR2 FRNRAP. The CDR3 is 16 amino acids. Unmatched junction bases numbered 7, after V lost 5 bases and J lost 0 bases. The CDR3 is CASGPGTGTSTDTQYF. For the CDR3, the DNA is TGTGCTAGTGGTCCCGGGACAGGTACTAGCACAGATACGCAGTATTTT.

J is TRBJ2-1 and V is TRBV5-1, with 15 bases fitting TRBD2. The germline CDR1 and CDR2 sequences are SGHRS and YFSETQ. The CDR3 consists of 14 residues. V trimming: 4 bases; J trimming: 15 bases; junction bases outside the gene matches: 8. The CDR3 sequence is CASSEGTSGGSSFF. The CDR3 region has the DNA TGCGCCAGCAGCGAGGGGACTAGCGGGGGGTCTTCGTTCTTC.

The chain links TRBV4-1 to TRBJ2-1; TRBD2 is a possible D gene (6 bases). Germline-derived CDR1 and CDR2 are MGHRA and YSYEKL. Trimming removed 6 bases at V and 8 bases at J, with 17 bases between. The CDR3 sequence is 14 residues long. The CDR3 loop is CASRWTFGGDEQFF. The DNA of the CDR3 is TGCGCCAGCAGATGGACTTTTGGCGGGGATGAGCAGTTCTTC.

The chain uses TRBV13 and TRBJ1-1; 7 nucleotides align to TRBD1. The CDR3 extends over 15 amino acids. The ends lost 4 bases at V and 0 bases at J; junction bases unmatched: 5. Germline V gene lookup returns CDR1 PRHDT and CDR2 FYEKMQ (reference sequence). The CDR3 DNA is TGTGCCAGCAGCTACCCGGGACAGATGAACACTGAAGCTTTCTTT. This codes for CASSYPGQMNTEAFF.

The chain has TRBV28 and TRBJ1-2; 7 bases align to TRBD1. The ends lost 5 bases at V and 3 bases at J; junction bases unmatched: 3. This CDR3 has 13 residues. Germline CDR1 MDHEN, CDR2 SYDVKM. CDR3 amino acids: CASSPGQHYGYTF. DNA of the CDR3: TGTGCCAGCAGTCCGGGACAGCACTATGGCTACACCTTC.

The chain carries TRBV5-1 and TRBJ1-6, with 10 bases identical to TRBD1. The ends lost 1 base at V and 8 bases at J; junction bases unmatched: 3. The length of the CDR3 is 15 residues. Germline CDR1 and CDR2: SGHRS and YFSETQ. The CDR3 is CASSLLGTGDSPLHF. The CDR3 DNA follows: TGCGCCAGCAGCTTGCTAGGGACAGGGGATTCACCCCTCCACTTT.

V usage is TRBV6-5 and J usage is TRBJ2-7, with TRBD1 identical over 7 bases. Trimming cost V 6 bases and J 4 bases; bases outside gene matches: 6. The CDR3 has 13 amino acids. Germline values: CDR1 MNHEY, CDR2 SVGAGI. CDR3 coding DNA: TGTGCCAGCAGGAGGACAGGTTCTTACGAGCAGTACTTC. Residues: CASRRTGSYEQYF.

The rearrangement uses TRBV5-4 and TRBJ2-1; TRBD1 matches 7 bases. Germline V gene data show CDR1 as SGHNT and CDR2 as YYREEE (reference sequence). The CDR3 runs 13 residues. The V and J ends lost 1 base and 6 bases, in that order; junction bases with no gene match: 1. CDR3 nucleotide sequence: TGTGCCAGCAGCTTGACAGGGGCCAATGAGCAGTTCTTC. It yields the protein CASSLTGANEQFF.

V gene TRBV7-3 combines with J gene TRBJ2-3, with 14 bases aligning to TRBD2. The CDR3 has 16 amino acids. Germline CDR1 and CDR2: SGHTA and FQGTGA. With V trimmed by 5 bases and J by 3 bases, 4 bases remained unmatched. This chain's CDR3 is CASSRGTSGGTDTQYF. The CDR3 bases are TGTGCCAGCAGCCGTGGGACTAGCGGGGGAACAGATACGCAGTATTTT.

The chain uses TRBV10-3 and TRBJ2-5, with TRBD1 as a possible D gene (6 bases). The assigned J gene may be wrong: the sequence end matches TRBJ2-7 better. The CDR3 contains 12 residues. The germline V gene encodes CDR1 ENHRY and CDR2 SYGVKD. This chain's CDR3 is CAIRERTDEQYF. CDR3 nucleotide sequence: TGTGCCATCAGAGAGAGGACAGACGAGCAGTACTTC.

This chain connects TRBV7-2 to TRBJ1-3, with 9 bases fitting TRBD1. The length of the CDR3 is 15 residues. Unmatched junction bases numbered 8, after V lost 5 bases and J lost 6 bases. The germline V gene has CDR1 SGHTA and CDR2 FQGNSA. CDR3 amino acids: CASSRGGTGSNTIYF. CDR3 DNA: TGTGCCAGCAGCAGGGGGGGGACAGGGTCAAACACCATATATTTT. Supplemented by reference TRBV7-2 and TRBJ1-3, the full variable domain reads GAGVSQSPSNKVTEKGKDVELRCDPISGHTALYWYRQSLGQGLEFLIYFQGNSAPDKSGLPSDRFSAERTGGSVSTLTIQRTQQEDSAVYLCASSRGGTGSNTIYFGEGSWLTVV.

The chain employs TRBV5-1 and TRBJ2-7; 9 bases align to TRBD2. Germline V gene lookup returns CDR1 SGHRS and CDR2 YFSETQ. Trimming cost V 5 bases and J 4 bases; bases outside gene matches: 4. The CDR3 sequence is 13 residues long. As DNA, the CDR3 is TGCGCCAGCAGTTCTCTAGCGGGGTACGAGCAGTACTTC. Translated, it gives CASSSLAGYEQYF.

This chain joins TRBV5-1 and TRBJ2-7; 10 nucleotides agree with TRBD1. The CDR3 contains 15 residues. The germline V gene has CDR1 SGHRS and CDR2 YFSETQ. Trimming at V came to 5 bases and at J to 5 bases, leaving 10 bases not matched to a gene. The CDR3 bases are TGCGCCAGCAGGTCTGACAGGGGGCCAAACCACGAGCAGTACTTC. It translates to CASRSDRGPNHEQYF.

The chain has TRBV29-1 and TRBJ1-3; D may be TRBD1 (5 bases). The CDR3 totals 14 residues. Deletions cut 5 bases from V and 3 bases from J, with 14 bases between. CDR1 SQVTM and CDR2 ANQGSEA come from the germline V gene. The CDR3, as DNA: TGCAGCGTTTCGACTGGGGGGGTTGGAAACACCATATATTTT. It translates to CSVSTGGVGNTIYF.

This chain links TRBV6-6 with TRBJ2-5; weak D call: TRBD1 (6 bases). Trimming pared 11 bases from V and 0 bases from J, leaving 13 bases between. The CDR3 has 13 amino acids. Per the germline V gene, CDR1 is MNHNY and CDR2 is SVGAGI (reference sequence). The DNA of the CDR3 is TGTGCCGGCCGAACAGGGAACCAAGAGACCCAGTACTTC. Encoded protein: CAGRTGNQETQYF.

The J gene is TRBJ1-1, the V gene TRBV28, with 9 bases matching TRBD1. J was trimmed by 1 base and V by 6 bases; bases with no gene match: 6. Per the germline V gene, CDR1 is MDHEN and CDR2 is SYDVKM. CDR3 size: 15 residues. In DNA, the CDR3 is TGTGCCAGCAGGGTTTCGACAGGGGGGAACACTGAAGCTTTCTTT. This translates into CASRVSTGGNTEAFF.

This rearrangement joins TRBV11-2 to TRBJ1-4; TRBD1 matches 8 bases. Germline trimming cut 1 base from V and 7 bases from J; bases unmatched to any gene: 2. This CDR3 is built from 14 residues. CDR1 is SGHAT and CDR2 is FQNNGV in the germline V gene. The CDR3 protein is CASSLAGGSEKLFF. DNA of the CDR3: TGTGCCAGCAGCTTAGCAGGGGGCAGTGAAAAACTGTTTTTT. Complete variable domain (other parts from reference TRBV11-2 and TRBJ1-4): EAGVAQSPRYKIIEKRQSVAFWCNPISGHATLYWYQQILGQGPKLLIQFQNNGVVDDSQLPKDRFSAERLKGVDSTLKIQPAKLEDSAVYLCASSLAGGSEKLFFGSGTQLSVL.

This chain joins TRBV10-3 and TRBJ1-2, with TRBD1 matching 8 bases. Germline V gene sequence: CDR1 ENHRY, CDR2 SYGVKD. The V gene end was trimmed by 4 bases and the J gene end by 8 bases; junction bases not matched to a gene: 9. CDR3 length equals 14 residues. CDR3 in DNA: TGTGCCATCAGTGTGCCAGGGGGCCGGTGGGGCTACACCTTC. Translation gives CAISVPGGRWGYTF.

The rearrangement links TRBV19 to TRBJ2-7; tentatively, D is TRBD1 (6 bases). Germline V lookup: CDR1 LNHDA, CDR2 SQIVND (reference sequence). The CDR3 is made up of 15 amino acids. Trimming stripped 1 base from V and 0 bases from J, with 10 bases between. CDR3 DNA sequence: TGTGCCAGTAGTATAGCGGGGACAATCTCCTACGAGCAGTACTTC. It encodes CASSIAGTISYEQYF.

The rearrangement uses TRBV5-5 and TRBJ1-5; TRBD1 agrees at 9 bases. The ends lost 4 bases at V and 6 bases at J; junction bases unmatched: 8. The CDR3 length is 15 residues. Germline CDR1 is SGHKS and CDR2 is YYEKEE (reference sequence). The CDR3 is CASSHRTGESQPQHF. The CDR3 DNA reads TGTGCCAGCAGCCATCGGACAGGGGAATCTCAGCCCCAGCATTTT.